The clone carrying this TCR beta chain turned up a few times. Its target is not known. This record belongs to a study of beta chain features in type 1 diabetes. Study results and limitations: Among type 1 diabetes patients, VDJ junctions had fewer insertions and more deletions. Researchers report that Type 1 diabetes patients had moderately but significantly shorter TCRB CDR3s across all four CD4+ subsets.

The investigators reverse transcribed all of the isolated RNA, so they sequenced expressed TCRB transcripts. Method: immunoSEQ multiplex PCR; TCRdb's copy keeps in-frame clones and lacks some. The top ten clones hold roughly 0.015% of a sample with a few hundred thousand clones, approximately 16% of them seen once. CDR3 length equals 15 residues. The germline V and J ends were trimmed by 2 bases and 4 bases, with 16 bases remaining between them. Germline V gene lookup returns CDR1 SQVTM and CDR2 ANQGSEA. CD45RO/CCR7/CD25/CD127/CD95/CD27 staining was used to isolate CD4+ naive, central memory, regulatory and stem cell-like memory cells by sorting.

This sequence originates from a man in his late teens or twenties with type 1 diabetes. The specimen was naive CD4+ T cells from blood. V and J are TRBV29-1 and TRBJ2-3, with D possibly matching TRBD2 (5 bases). The CDR3 loop reads CSVEPRGWGSDTQYF. As DNA, the CDR3 is TGCAGCGTTGAACCCCGCGGGTGGGGTTCAGATACGCAGTATTTT.